This T cell receptor beta chain was captured by sequencing in a study of T cell responses to AZD1222 COVID-19 vaccine. TCRdb's copy holds only in-frame clones and misses some; the assay was immunoSEQ multiplex PCR. The sample lists about 130,000 clones, around 92% occurring once. Germline-derived CDR1 and CDR2 are SNHLY and FYNNEI. V was clipped by 6 bases and J by 4 bases; unmatched bases: 1. The CDR3 covers 14 residues. V and J are TRBV2 and TRBJ1-4, with TRBD1 identical over 11 bases. This sequence was found in an adult who received the AZD1222 COVID-19 vaccine. Sequences were derived from peripheral blood, sampled 28 days after the second AZD1222 dose. The CDR3 protein is CASRGTGGNEKLFF. CDR3 sequence (DNA): TGTGCCAGCAGGGGGACAGGGGGTAATGAAAAACTGTTTTTT.